A selection of T cell receptor beta chains follows, all from one sample in a study of blood T cell repertoires in COVID-19. Produced via immunoSEQ multiplex PCR; TCRdb's table is partial and in-frame only. This sample has hundreds of thousands of clones, with over 75% found just once. The sample taken for sequencing was peripheral blood. The receptors shown here come from a human donor in a cohort sampled during active COVID-19. CDR3s include the opening cysteine and the closing phenylalanine or tryptophan. D genes are given only for firm matches. A clone size is listed for some rows: how often the clone was seen (once, few, many), or a class if it is expanded.

>TRBJ2-1|TRBD1|NA|TRBV5-4|14
TGTGCCAGCAGCCAGACGACAGGGGGCAATGAGCAGTTCTTC
CASSQTTGGNEQFF
>TRBJ1-2|TRBD1|NA|TRBV24-1|14
TGTGCCACCAGTGATTGGGACAGGGTTTCTGGCTACACCTTC
CATSDWDRVSGYTF
>TRBJ1-2|NA|few|TRBV2|12
TGTGCCAGCAAGGAGGTTAACTATGGCTACACCTTC
CASKEVNYGYTF
>TRBJ1-1|TRBD1|NA|TRBV27|12
TGTGCCAGCAGCACAGGGGGCACTGAAGCTTTCTTT
CASSTGGTEAFF
>TRBJ2-3|TRBD2|NA|TRBV10-3|14
TGTGCCACCGGACTAGCGGGGGGCCAGGGTACGCAGTATTTT
CATGLAGGQGTQYF
>TRBJ2-3|NA|NA|TRBV14|14
TGTGCCAGCAGCCAAGTGAGGCAGACAGATACGCAGTATTTT
CASSQVRQTDTQYF
>TRBJ1-4|TRBD1|NA|TRBV7-2|16
TGTGCCAGCAGCTTACGACAGGGGGTTGCTAATGAAAAACTGTTTTTT
CASSLRQGVANEKLFF
>TRBJ1-2|NA|NA|TRBV9|13
TGTGCCAGCAGCGGATCGGGGTCGAATGGCTACACCTTC
CASSGSGSNGYTF
>TRBJ2-5|TRBD2|NA|TRBV15|15
TGTGCCACCAGTCGACCTACTAGCGGGGGAGAGACCCAGTACTTC
CATSRPTSGGETQYF
>TRBJ1-1|NA|NA|TRBV18|17
TGTGCCAGCTCACCACTACCCCTAGCTACCATGAACACTGAAGCTTTCTTT
CASSPLPLATMNTEAFF
>TRBJ2-7|TRBD1|NA|TRBV5-5|15
TGTGCCAGCAGCGCGGGACAGGGGGTGCTTGAGGAGCAGTACTTC
CASSAGQGVLEEQYF
>TRBJ1-5|NA|NA|TRBV5-6|18
TGTGCCAGCAGCTTGGGGTCAGGGGAAGCTACCATGGATCAGCCCCAGCATTTT
CASSLGSGEATMDQPQHF
>TRBJ1-2|TRBD1|NA|TRBV6-5|14
TGTGCCAGCAGCCTTCGACAGGGGGTTTATGGCTACACCTTC
CASSLRQGVYGYTF
>TRBJ2-7|NA|NA|TRBV29-1|12
TGCAGCGCCAGAAGATCAGGCTACGAGCAGTACTTC
CSARRSGYEQYF
>TRBJ2-7|NA|NA|TRBV6-5|12
TGTGCCAGCAGGGGGGGATGGCCTGGGCAGTACTTC
CASRGGWPGQYF
>TRBJ1-1|NA|NA|TRBV13|14
TGTGCCAGCAGCGTCCGGGATTTGGTCACTGAAGCTTTCTTT
CASSVRDLVTEAFF
>TRBJ1-2|TRBD1|NA|TRBV10-3|16
TGTGCCATCAGTGACCCAGAAATGGACAGGGACTATGGCTACACCTTC
CAISDPEMDRDYGYTF
>TRBJ1-6|NA|NA|TRBV27|15
TGTGCCAGCAGTTTAGAGGTCGGGGGTAATTCACCCCTCCACTTT
CASSLEVGGNSPLHF
>TRBJ1-1|TRBD1|NA|TRBV5-8|16
TGTGCCAGCAGCTTGCCCCGGGACAGGGTAGACACTGAAGCTTTCTTT
CASSLPRDRVDTEAFF
>TRBJ2-1|TRBD2|NA|TRBV27|15
TGTGCCAGCAGTACTAGCGGGGGGGCGTTATATGAGCAGTTCTTC
CASSTSGGALYEQFF
>TRBJ2-4|NA|NA|TRBV11-2|17
TGTGCCAGCAGCTCTAGACCCGGGGTTAGGGCCAAAAACATTCAGTACTTC
CASSSRPGVRAKNIQYF
>TRBJ2-3|TRBD2|NA|TRBV27|17
TGTGCCAGCAGTGCCGCCCCCCCTAGCGGGGAAGCGCTGACGCAGTATTTT
CASSAAPPSGEALTQYF
>TRBJ2-3|NA|NA|TRBV5-4|15
TGTGCCAGCAGCTTGGACAGGGCTGTAGGAGATACGCAGTATTTT
CASSLDRAVGDTQYF
>TRBJ1-5|NA|NA|TRBV6-5|15
TGTGCCAGCAGTCCAGGGGAAAGAAGCAATCAGCCCCAGCATTTT
CASSPGERSNQPQHF
>TRBJ1-5|NA|NA|TRBV30|14
TGTGCCTGGAGTCGAGACAGCCTCAATCAGCCCCAGCATTTT
CAWSRDSLNQPQHF
>TRBJ1-1|NA|NA|TRBV6-5|12
TGTGCCAGCAAAGACAGACTCACTGAAGCTTTCTTT
CASKDRLTEAFF
>TRBJ1-5|NA|NA|TRBV27|13
TGTGCCAGCAGTTGGGCAGGGAAACAGCCCCAGCATTTT
CASSWAGKQPQHF
>TRBJ2-1|NA|NA|TRBV14|14
TGTGCCAGCAGCCAAGACGGCTCGGGCAATGAGCAGTTCTTC
CASSQDGSGNEQFF
>TRBJ1-6|NA|NA|TRBV24-1|15
TGTGCCACCAGAGTCCCAGGGGATCGGAATTCACCCCTCCACTTT
CATRVPGDRNSPLHF
>TRBJ2-3|TRBD2|NA|TRBV30|15
TGTGCCTGGAGCTGGGGGGGGAGCCTCACAGATACGCAGTATTTT
CAWSWGGSLTDTQYF
>TRBJ2-4|NA|NA|TRBV27|16
TGTGCCAGCAGTTTAAGGTTTATCCCAGGCGAAAACATTCAGTACTTC
CASSLRFIPGENIQYF
>TRBJ2-1|TRBD2|few|TRBV6-6|15
TGTGCCAGCAGGCCCTCGGCGGGGGGGTTAAATGAGCAGTTCTTC
CASRPSAGGLNEQFF
>TRBJ2-3|TRBD1|NA|TRBV9|15
TGTGCCAGCAGCCTCACGGGACAGCACACAGATACGCAGTATTTT
CASSLTGQHTDTQYF
>TRBJ1-1|NA|NA|TRBV10-3|14
TGTGCCATCACCCGGGGGGCCGGGGACACTGAAGCTTTCTTT
CAITRGAGDTEAFF
>TRBJ1-2|TRBD1|NA|TRBV6-5|14
TGTGCCAGCGGCCGGGACAGGGCCGACTATGGCTACACCTTC
CASGRDRADYGYTF
>TRBJ2-1|TRBD2|NA|TRBV5-6|14
TGTGCCAGCAGCTCCGGACTAGCGATACATGAGCAGTTCTTC
CASSSGLAIHEQFF
>TRBJ1-2|TRBD1|NA|TRBV10-2|14
TGCGCCAGCAGGGGCAGAACAGGGGGACATGGCTACACCTTC
CASRGRTGGHGYTF
>TRBJ1-4|TRBD1|many|TRBV11-1|15
TGTGCCAGCAGCTCCTGGACAGGACAGAATGAAAAACTGTTTTTT
CASSSWTGQNEKLFF
>TRBJ2-7|NA|NA|TRBV12-3/TRBV12-4|12
TGTGCCAGCAGTTTACAGGGCTACGAGCAGTACTTC
CASSLQGYEQYF
>TRBJ1-5|TRBD1|once|TRBV10-3|14
TGTGCCATCAGTCAAGACAGGGGCGATCAGCCCCAGCATTTT
CAISQDRGDQPQHF
>TRBJ1-5|NA|few|TRBV4-2|15
TGTGCCAGCAGCGGGACTACCGGGGGCAATCAGCCCCAGCATTTT
CASSGTTGGNQPQHF
>TRBJ1-3|TRBD1|NA|TRBV18|17
TGTGCCAGCTCATATTGGGACAGCAATCTCTCTGGAAACACCATATATTTT
CASSYWDSNLSGNTIYF
>TRBJ2-3|NA|NA|TRBV7-2|17
TGTGCCAGCAGCTTAAACGGGGGGCCCCTGAGCACAGATACGCAGTATTTT
CASSLNGGPLSTDTQYF
>TRBJ1-2|NA|NA|TRBV4-2|15
TGTGCCAGCAGCCAAGAGGGGGGGGTTCTCTATGGCTACACCTTC
CASSQEGGVLYGYTF
>TRBJ2-7|TRBD2|once|TRBV19|15
TGTGCCAGTAGTAAACCCGGGGGGGCTACCTACGAGCAGTACTTC
CASSKPGGATYEQYF
>TRBJ2-7|TRBD2|once|TRBV4-1|15
TGCGCCAGCAGCCATTTTAGCGGGGGGGCTTACGAGCAGTACTTC
CASSHFSGGAYEQYF
>TRBJ2-3|NA|NA|TRBV6-5|15
TGTGCCAGCAGTTATAGCTCCGGGGGTCGTGATACGCAGTATTTT
CASSYSSGGRDTQYF
>TRBJ2-7|NA|NA|TRBV15|13
TGTGCCACCAGCAGAGGCGAGGCCTACGAGCAGTACTTC
CATSRGEAYEQYF
>TRBJ1-2|NA|NA|TRBV4-1|14
TGCGCCAGCAGCCAAGTGCTTACGGTGAAGGGCTACACCTTC
CASSQVLTVKGYTF
>TRBJ2-2|NA|few|TRBV10-1|12
TGCGCCAGCACTGACGGCACCGGGGAGCTGTTTTTT
CASTDGTGELFF
>TRBJ2-3|TRBD2|NA|TRBV3-1/TRBV3-2|16
TGTGCCAGCAGCCCTCAGGTAGCGGGGGGCTCAGATACGCAGTATTTT
CASSPQVAGGSDTQYF
>TRBJ1-4|NA|NA|TRBV19|14
TGTGCCAGTAAGTCTGCAGGAGGAATTGAAAAACTGTTTTTT
CASKSAGGIEKLFF
>TRBJ1-1|NA|NA|TRBV5-6|12
TGTGCCAGCAGCTTATTCGCCAGGGAAGCTTTCTTT
CASSLFAREAFF
>TRBJ2-1|TRBD2|NA|TRBV10-1|16
TGCGCCAGCAGTGAGTCGAGGCGGGGGGGCATCCATGAGCAGTTCTTC
CASSESRRGGIHEQFF